The 17 T cell receptor beta chains presented below share a single source sample, sequenced in a study of T cell clones after liver transplantation (dated by TCRdb to 2018 to 2020). Library construction relied on the immunoSEQ multiplex PCR assay. Drawn from immuneACCESS, this table holds only the in-frame rearrangements with V and J called that TCRdb kept. Clones are partly lost; checked studies trace under half to an unresolved V gene and leave the rest unexplained. This sample holds 60,000 or so clones; 70% to 75% were observed only once. The ten largest clones add up to around 9.7% of the sample. Source: CD4+ T cells from blood, taken at the 22-month timepoint. The source is a human patient who received a liver transplant. Some T cells may be donor cells from the graft after a transplant.

The chain has TRBV7-9 and TRBJ1-5; 7 bases are shared with TRBD1. In germline, CDR1 is SEHNR, CDR2 FQNEAQ (reference sequence). J was trimmed by 2 bases and V by 5 bases; bases with no gene match: 9. This CDR3 is 16 amino acids long. The CDR3 sequence: CASSLETGAGNQPQHF. The DNA for the CDR3 is TGTGCCAGCAGCCTAGAAACAGGGGCGGGCAATCAGCCCCAGCATTTT.

The chain employs TRBV4-1 and TRBJ2-5; 7 bases align to TRBD1. The CDR3 loop spans 15 amino acids. Germline CDR1 is MGHRA and CDR2 is YSYEKL. The V and J ends lost 1 base and 6 bases, in that order; junction bases with no gene match: 8. This CDR3 is CASSQAGQVVKTQYF. The DNA of the CDR3 is TGCGCCAGCAGCCAAGCTGGACAGGTGGTAAAGACCCAGTACTTC.

This chain links TRBV4-1 with TRBJ2-1; 11 bases line up with TRBD1. The CDR3 contains 16 residues. CDR1 and CDR2 (germline): MGHRA, YSYEKL. The ends lost 4 bases at V and 7 bases at J; junction bases unmatched: 9. This chain's CDR3 is CASSRGGQGVLNEQFF. As DNA, the CDR3 is TGCGCCAGCAGCCGGGGGGGACAGGGGGTTTTGAATGAGCAGTTCTTC.

The chain has TRBV9 and TRBJ2-3; 9 nucleotides line up with TRBD1. The CDR3 runs to 15 residues. From germline, CDR1 is SGDLS and CDR2 YYNGEE. V lost 4 bases, J lost 5 bases, and 8 bases stayed unmatched. CDR3 nucleotide sequence: TGTGCCAGCAGCCCCACCGGGACAGGGAGAGATACGCAGTATTTT. Protein: CASSPTGTGRDTQYF.

A few counts support this clone. The rearrangement joins TRBV28 to TRBJ1-2, with TRBD1 matching 11 bases. V was clipped by 3 bases and J by 5 bases; unmatched bases: 8. Per the germline V gene, CDR1 is MDHEN and CDR2 is SYDVKM. The CDR3 is 16 amino acids. The CDR3 sequence is CASSLGTGGYGYGYTF. The CDR3 DNA sequence: TGTGCCAGCAGTTTGGGGACAGGGGGATACGGGTATGGCTACACCTTC.

The J gene is TRBJ2-1, the V gene TRBV9, with D uncertain. Germline loops: CDR1 SGDLS, CDR2 YYNGEE. CDR3 size: 16 residues. The V end was cut by 0 bases, the J end by 6 bases, with 16 bases between. CDR3 sequence (DNA): TGTGCCAGCAGCGTAGCACGGACGGGCCTAGGCAATGAGCAGTTCTTC. It yields the protein CASSVARTGLGNEQFF. Looking up the rest from reference TRBV9 and TRBJ2-1 gives the full variable domain: DSGVTQTPKHLITATGQRVTLRCSPRSGDLSVYWYQQSLDQGLQFLIQYYNGEERAKGNILERFSAQQFPDLHSELNLSSLELGDSALYFCASSVARTGLGNEQFFGPGTRLTVL.

The chain joins TRBV6-5 to TRBJ1-1; D is possibly TRBD1 (6 bases). CDR3 length: 13 amino acids. Germline V gives CDR1 MNHEY, CDR2 SVGAGI. The V end lost 6 bases, the J end lost 4 bases, and 12 bases lay between the germline ends. CDR3 DNA sequence: TGTGCCAGCAGGCTACAGGGCGGCACTGAAGCTTTCTTT. It codes for CASRLQGGTEAFF.

CDR3 protein: CASSESISVGVSSYEQYF. CDR3 nucleotide sequence: TGTGCCAGCAGTGAATCTATTTCTGTAGGAGTGAGCTCCTACGAGCAGTACTTC. V usage is TRBV6-1 and J usage is TRBJ2-7; D call uncertain. This CDR3 contains 18 residues. Germline V lookup: CDR1 MNHNS, CDR2 SASEGT. Trimming left V 2 bases short and J 0 bases short, with 20 bases between.

This sequence joins TRBV7-9 and TRBJ1-5, with unresolved D. CDR3 length equals 16 residues. CDR1 and CDR2 from the germline V gene are SEHNR and FQNEAQ (reference sequence). Trimming stripped 0 bases from V and 4 bases from J, with 13 bases between. The CDR3 loop reads CASSLALGGPNQPQHF. CDR3 sequence (DNA): TGTGCCAGCAGCTTAGCTCTGGGAGGGCCGAATCAGCCCCAGCATTTT. The entire variable domain, with the rest obtained from reference TRBV7-9 and TRBJ1-5, is as follows: DTGVSQNPRHKITKRGQNVTFRCDPISEHNRLYWYRQTLGQGPEFLTYFQNEAQLEKSRLLSDRFSAERPKGSFSTLEIQRTEQGDSAMYLCASSLALGGPNQPQHFGDGTRLSIL.

The sample holds a few counts of this clone. In DNA, the CDR3 is TGTGCCAGCAGCTTGACCGTAGAGGGAGAACTGTTTTTT. Its protein product is CASSLTVEGELFF. The V and J genes are TRBV9 and TRBJ1-4; D is ambiguous. The CDR3 length is 13 residues. Trimming removed 4 bases from V and 12 bases from J, with 16 bases in between. The germline gives CDR1 SGDLS, CDR2 YYNGEE.

This chain connects TRBV11-3 to TRBJ2-1, with 9 bases aligning to TRBD1. Unmatched junction bases numbered 5, after V lost 3 bases and J lost 5 bases. The CDR3 runs 15 residues. CDR1 is SGHNT and CDR2 is YENEEA in the germline V gene. In nucleotides, the CDR3 is TGTGCCAGCAGCTTGGGACAGGGTCAACACAATGAGCAGTTCTTC. Its protein product is CASSLGQGQHNEQFF. Looking up the rest from reference TRBV11-3 and TRBJ2-1 gives the full variable domain: EAGVVQSPRYKIIEKKQPVAFWCNPISGHNTLYWYLQNLGQGPELLIRYENEEAVDDSQLPKDRFSAERLKGVDSTLKIQPAELGDSAVYLCASSLGQGQHNEQFFGPGTRLTVL.

The table lists this clone with a few counts. The V gene is TRBV19, the J gene TRBJ1-5; no clear D. Germline CDR1 LNHDA, CDR2 SQIVND (reference sequence). V gave up 4 bases and J gave up 3 bases, with 7 bases separating them. The CDR3 loop spans 13 amino acids. The CDR3 is CASSRGNNQPQHF. CDR3 nucleotides: TGTGCCAGTAGTAGGGGTAACAATCAGCCCCAGCATTTT.

The chain couples TRBV29-1 to TRBJ2-1, with 8 positions matching TRBD1. The V and J ends lost 7 bases and 0 bases, in that order; junction bases with no gene match: 5. Germline-derived CDR1 and CDR2 are SQVTM and ANQGSEA. The CDR3 is 14 amino acids. CDR3 DNA sequence: TGCAGCGCCCGACAGGGGAGCTCCTACAATGAGCAGTTCTTC. Its protein is CSARQGSSYNEQFF.

This chain uses TRBV30 with TRBJ1-6, with D possibly TRBD1 on 5 matching bases. The CDR3 covers 15 residues. Germline-derived CDR1 and CDR2 are GTSNPN and SVGIG (reference sequence). V lost 4 bases and J 8 bases, leaving 18 bases between the germline ends. CDR3: CAWTDRPERDSPLHF. Written as DNA, the CDR3 is TGTGCCTGGACCGACAGACCCGAAAGGGATTCACCCCTCCACTTT. Drawing the rest from reference TRBV30 and TRBJ1-6, the complete variable domain is SQTIHQWPATLVQPVGSPLSLECTVEGTSNPNLYWYRQAAGRGLQLLFYSVGIGQISSEVPQNLSASRPQDRQFILSSKKLLLSDSGFYLCAWTDRPERDSPLHFGNGTRLTVT.

The V gene is TRBV28, the J gene TRBJ1-5, with a weak D call TRBD1 (5 bases). Germline CDR1 reads MDHEN; CDR2 reads SYDVKM. The CDR3 is 14 amino acids. V dropped 5 bases and J dropped 3 bases, with 11 bases sitting between them. The CDR3 region is CASSPGGDNQPQHF. The CDR3 DNA is TGTGCCAGCAGTCCCGGGGGAGACAATCAGCCCCAGCATTTT.

This chain uses TRBV19 with TRBJ1-5; D not resolved. Germline V gene sequence: CDR1 LNHDA, CDR2 SQIVND (reference sequence). The ends were cut back, 5 bases at V and 7 bases at J, with 18 bases in the middle. This CDR3 has 15 residues. CDR3 DNA sequence: TGTGCCAGTAGTCTTAGGCCCCCCGAAGAGCAGCCCCAGCATTTT. It encodes CASSLRPPEEQPQHF.

The V and J genes are TRBV18 and TRBJ1-5; 8 nucleotides match TRBD1. The CDR3 runs 15 residues. Germline V gene lookup returns CDR1 KGHSH and CDR2 LQKENI. V gave up 4 bases and J gave up 5 bases; unmatched junction bases: 7. The CDR3 is CASSLRQGTDQPQHF. The DNA of the CDR3 is TGTGCCAGCTCACTAAGACAGGGGACGGATCAGCCCCAGCATTTT.